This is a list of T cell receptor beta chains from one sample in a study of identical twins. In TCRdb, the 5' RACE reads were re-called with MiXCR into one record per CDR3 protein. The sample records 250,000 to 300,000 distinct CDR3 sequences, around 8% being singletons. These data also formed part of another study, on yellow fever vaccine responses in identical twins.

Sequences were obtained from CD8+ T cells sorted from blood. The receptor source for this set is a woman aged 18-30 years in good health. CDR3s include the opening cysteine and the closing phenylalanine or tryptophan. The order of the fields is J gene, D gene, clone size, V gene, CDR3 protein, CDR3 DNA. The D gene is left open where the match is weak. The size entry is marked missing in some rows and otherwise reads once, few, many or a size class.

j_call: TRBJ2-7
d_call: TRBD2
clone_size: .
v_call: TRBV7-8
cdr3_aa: CASSPGGGAYEQYF
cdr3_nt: TGTGCCAGCAGCCCGGGGGGGGGCGCCTACGAGCAGTACTTC

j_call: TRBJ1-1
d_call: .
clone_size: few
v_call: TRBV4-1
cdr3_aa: CASSQPTAQNEAFF
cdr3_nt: TGCGCCAGCAGCCAACCGACCGCCCAAAATGAAGCTTTCTTT

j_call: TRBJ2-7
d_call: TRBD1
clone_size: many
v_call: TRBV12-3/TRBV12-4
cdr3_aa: CASRTGVEQYF
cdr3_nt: TGTGCCAGCAGAACAGGGGTCGAGCAGTACTTC

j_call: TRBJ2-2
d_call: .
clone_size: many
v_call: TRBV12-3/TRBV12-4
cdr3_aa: CASSFYLSGTGELFF
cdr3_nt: TGTGCCAGCAGTTTTTATCTCTCAGGCACCGGGGAGCTGTTTTTT

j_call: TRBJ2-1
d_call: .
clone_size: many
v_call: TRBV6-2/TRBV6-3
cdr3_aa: CATAVFLNEQFF
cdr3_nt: TGTGCCACCGCGGTTTTCCTCAATGAGCAGTTCTTC

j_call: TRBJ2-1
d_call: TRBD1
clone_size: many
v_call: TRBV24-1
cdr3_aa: CATSDLFQGDYNEQFF
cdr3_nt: TGTGCCACCAGTGATTTGTTCCAGGGGGATTACAATGAGCAGTTCTTC

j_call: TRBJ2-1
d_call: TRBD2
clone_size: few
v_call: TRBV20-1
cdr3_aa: CSARGQREALINEQFF
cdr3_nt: TGCAGTGCTAGAGGTCAGCGGGAGGCCCTTATTAATGAGCAGTTCTTC

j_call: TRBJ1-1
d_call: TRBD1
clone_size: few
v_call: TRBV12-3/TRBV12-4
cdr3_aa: CASSLTGTGGRNTEAFF
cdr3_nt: TGTGCCAGCAGTCTAACCGGGACAGGGGGCAGGAACACTGAAGCTTTCTTT

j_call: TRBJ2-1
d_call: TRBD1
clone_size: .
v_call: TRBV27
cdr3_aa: CASSAPGGETYNEQFF
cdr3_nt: TGTGCCAGCAGTGCCCCAGGGGGCGAAACCTACAATGAGCAGTTCTTC

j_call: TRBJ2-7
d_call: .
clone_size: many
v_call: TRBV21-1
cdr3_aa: CASSKGRACTYEQYF
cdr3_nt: TGTGCCAGCAGCAAAGGCCGGGCCTGTACCTACGAGCAGTACTTC

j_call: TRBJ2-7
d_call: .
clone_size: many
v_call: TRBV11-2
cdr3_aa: CASSFPGRGLYEQYF
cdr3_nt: TGTGCCAGCAGCTTCCCGGGACGAGGACTCTACGAGCAGTACTTC

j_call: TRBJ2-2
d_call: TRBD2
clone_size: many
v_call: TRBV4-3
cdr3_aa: CASSLLLAGVPGELFF
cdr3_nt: TGCGCCAGCAGCTTATTACTAGCGGGAGTACCCGGGGAGCTGTTTTTT

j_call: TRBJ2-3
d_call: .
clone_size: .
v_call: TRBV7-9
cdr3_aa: CASSLLAGASTDTQYF
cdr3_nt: TGTGCCAGCAGCTTACTGGCAGGGGCCAGCACAGATACGCAGTATTTT

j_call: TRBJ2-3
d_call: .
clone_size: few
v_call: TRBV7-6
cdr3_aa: CASSLVGAGYTDTQYF
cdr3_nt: TGTGCCAGCAGCTTAGTGGGGGCCGGCTACACAGATACGCAGTATTTT

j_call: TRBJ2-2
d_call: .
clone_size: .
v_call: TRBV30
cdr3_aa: CAWSAGIGTPWTGELFF
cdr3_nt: TGTGCCTGGAGCGCTGGGATAGGGACGCCATGGACCGGGGAGCTGTTTTTT

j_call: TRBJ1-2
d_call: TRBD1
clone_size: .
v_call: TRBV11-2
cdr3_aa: CASSSSEGAGGYTF
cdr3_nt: TGTGCCAGCAGCTCCTCCGAGGGGGCCGGGGGCTACACCTTC

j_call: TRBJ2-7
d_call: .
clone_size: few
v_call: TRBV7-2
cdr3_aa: CASGGGLTYEQYF
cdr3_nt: TGTGCCAGCGGGGGGGGCCTAACCTACGAGCAGTACTTC

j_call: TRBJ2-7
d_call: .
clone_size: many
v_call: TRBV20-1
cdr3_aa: CSARGWGTQLYEQYF
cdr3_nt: TGCAGTGCTAGAGGGTGGGGGACCCAACTCTACGAGCAGTACTTC

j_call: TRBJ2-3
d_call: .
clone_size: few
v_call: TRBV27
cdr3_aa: CASSWPNADTQYF
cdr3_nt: TGTGCCAGCAGTTGGCCGAACGCGGATACGCAGTATTTT

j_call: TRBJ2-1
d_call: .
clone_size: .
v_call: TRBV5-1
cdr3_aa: CASSLAGLALSYNEQFF
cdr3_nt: TGCGCCAGCAGCTTGGCCGGGCTAGCGCTCTCCTACAATGAGCAGTTCTTC

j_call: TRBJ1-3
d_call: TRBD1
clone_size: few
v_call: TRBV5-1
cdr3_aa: CASSLADRGASGGNTIYF
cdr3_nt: TGCGCCAGCAGCTTGGCGGACAGGGGGGCATCTGGGGGAAACACCATATATTTT

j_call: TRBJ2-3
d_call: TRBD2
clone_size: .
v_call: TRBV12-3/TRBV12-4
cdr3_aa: CASSASGGALTDTQYF
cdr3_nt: TGTGCCAGCAGTGCTAGCGGGGGGGCCCTCACAGATACGCAGTATTTT

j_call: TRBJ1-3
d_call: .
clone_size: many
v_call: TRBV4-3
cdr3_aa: CASSQDRMIPGNTIYF
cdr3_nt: TGCGCCAGCAGCCAAGATCGGATGATCCCTGGAAACACCATATATTTT

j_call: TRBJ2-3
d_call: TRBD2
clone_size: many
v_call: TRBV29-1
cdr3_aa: CSVTGLAGGADTQYF
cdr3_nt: TGCAGCGTTACGGGACTAGCGGGAGGCGCAGATACGCAGTATTTT

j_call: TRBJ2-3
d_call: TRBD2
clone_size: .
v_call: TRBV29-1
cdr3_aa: CSVYEREGTDTQYF
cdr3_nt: TGCAGCGTTTATGAGCGGGAGGGCACAGATACGCAGTATTTT

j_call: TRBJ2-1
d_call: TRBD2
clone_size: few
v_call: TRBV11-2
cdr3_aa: CASSGLDFYEQFF
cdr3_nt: TGTGCCAGCAGTGGACTAGATTTCTATGAGCAGTTCTTC

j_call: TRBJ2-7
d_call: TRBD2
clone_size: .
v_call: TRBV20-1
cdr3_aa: CSARRLAGGSDEQYF
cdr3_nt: TGCAGTGCTAGGAGACTAGCGGGAGGTTCAGACGAGCAGTACTTC

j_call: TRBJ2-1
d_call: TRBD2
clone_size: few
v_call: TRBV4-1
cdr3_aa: CASSQEPSGSINEQFF
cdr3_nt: TGCGCCAGCAGCCAAGAACCTAGCGGGAGTATAAATGAGCAGTTCTTC

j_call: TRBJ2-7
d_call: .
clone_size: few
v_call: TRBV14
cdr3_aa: CASSQSHGLYEQYF
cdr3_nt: TGTGCCAGCAGCCAATCCCACGGACTCTACGAGCAGTACTTC

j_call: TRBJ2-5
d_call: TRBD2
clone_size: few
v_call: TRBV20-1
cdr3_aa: CSARPLLAETQYF
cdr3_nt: TGCAGTGCTAGACCTCTACTAGCGGAGACCCAGTACTTC

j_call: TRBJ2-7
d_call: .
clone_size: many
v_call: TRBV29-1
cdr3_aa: CSVDLGLGTYEQYF
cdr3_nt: TGCAGCGTTGACTTGGGGTTGGGAACCTACGAGCAGTACTTC